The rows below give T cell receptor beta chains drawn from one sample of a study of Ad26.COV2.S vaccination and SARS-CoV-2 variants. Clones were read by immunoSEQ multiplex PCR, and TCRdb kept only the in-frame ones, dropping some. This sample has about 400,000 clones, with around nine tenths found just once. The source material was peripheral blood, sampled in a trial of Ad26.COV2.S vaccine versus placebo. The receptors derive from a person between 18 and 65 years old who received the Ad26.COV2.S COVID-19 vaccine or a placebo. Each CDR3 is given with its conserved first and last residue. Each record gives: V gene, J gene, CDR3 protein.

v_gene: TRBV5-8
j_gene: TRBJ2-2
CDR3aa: CASSRVLNTGELFF

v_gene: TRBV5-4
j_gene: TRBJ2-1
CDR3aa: CASSLEGPNEQFF

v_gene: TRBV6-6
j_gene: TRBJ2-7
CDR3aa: CASTTRVHEQYF

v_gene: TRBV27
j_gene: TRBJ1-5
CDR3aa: CASSAGGGKSQPQHF

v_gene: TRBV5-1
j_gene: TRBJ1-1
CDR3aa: CASSWGGGNTEAFF

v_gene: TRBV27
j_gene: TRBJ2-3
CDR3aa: CASSPASGRVGADTQYF

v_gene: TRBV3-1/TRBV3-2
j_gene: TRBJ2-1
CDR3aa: CASSQDLAGGRNEQFF

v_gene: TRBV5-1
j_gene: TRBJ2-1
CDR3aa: CASSLVAGGKNEQFF

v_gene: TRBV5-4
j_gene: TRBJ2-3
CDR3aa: CASSSGTSGSVTDTQYF

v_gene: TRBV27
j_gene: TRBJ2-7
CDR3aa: CASSSQPGVLVYEQYF

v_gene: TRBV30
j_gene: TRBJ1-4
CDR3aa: CAWAPAKVNEKLFF

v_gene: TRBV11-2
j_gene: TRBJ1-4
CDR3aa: CASSFEGREKLFF

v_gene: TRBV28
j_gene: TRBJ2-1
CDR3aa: CASSTRGPRNEQFF

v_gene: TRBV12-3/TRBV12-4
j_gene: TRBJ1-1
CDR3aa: CASGYGTSEAFF

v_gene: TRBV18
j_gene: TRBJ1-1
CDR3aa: CASSQQGDWTEAFF

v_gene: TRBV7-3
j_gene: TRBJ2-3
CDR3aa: CASSLVAELTDTQYF

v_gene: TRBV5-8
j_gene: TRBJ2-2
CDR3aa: CASSTEGLAFGELFF

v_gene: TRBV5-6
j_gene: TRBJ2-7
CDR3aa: CASSQTGQGYEQYF

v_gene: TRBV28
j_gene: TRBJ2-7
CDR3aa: CASTQPGLAGEAF

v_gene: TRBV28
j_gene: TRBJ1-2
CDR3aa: CASRLSSVGYTF

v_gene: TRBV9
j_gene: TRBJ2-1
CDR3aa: CASSAAGASGVYNEQFF

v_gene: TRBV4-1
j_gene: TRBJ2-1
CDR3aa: CASSPSLAGGPNEQFF

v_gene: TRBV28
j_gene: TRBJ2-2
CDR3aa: CASSTGTSGIPTGELFF

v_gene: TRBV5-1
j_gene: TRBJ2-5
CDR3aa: CASSLGGPQETQYF

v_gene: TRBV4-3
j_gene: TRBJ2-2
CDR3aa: CASSQFIQGANTGELFF

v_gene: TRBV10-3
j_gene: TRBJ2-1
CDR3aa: CAISVEAGGDNEQFF

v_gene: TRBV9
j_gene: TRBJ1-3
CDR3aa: CASSVGQGSNTIYF

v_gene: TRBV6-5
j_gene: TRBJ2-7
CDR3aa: CASSKTGQSNYEQYF

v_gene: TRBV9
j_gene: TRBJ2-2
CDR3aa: CASSVASTGELFF

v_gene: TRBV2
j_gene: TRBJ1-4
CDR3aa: CASSEGGLREKLFF

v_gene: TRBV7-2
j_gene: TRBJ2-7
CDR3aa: CASSPIAGGYEQYF

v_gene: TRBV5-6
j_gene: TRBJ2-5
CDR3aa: CASSGTSGDQETQYF

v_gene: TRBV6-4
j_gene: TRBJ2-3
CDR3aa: CASARLAGGADTQYF

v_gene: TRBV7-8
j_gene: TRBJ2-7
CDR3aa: CASSPRDTSNEQYF

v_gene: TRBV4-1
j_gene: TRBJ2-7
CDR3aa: CASSQEGRGGMYEQYF

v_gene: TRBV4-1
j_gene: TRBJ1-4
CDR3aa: CASRGDRDIGKLFF

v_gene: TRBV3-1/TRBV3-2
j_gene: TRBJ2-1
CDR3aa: CASSQGTGGVGEQFF

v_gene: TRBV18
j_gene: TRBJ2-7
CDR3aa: CASSPNRGYEQYF

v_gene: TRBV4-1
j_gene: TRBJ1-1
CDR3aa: CASSQDLNKKAFF

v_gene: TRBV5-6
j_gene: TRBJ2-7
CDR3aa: CASSSPGQGEYEQYF